One sample yielded the 2 T cell receptor beta chains listed below, sequenced in a study of cytomegalovirus exposure and HLA in healthy donors. The repertoire was sequenced with immunoSEQ multiplex PCR; TCRdb's copy has only in-frame clones and lacks some. This table has 250,000 to 350,000 clones, more than 75% appearing once. Sequenced material: PBMCs. All receptors come from a young woman in good health and CMV-seronegative.

V gene TRBV5-1 combines with J gene TRBJ1-1, with a tentative D call TRBD1 (5 bases). There are 18 residues in the CDR3. Germline CDR1 and CDR2: SGHRS and YFSETQ. V shed 4 bases and J shed 4 bases, with 26 bases lying between them. CDR3 loop: CASSTTGSSIEGRTEAFF. The CDR3 region has the DNA TGCGCCAGCAGCACCACCGGGAGCTCCATCGAGGGACGCACTGAAGCTTTCTTT.

The CDR3 coding sequence is TGTGCCAGCACCCCGGGACAGGTCGACGATTCGCCCTATTCACCCCTCCACTTT. Translated, it gives CASTPGQVDDSPYSPLHF. The genes are TRBV11-2 and TRBJ1-6; TRBD1 aligns across 8 bases. The CDR3 contains 18 residues. Trimming removed 7 bases from V and 8 bases from J; junction bases left unmatched: 19. Germline values: CDR1 SGHAT, CDR2 FQNNGV.